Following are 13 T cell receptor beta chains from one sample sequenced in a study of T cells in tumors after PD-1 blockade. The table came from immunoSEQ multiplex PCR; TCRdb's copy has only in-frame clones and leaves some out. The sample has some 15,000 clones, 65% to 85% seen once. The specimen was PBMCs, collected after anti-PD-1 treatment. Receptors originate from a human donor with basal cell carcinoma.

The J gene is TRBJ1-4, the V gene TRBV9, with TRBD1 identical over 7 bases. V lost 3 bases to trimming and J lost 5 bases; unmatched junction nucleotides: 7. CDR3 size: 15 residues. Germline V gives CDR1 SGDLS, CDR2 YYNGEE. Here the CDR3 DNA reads TGTGCCAGCAGCGCGGGAGGGACAGCGAATGAAAAACTGTTTTTT. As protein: CASSAGGTANEKLFF.

Written as DNA, the CDR3 is TGTGCCAGCAGCCAAGATCGGCAGACCTATAATTCACCCCTCCACTTT. This gives the protein CASSQDRQTYNSPLHF. This rearrangement joins TRBV4-2 to TRBJ1-6; the D is unclear. V was shortened by 0 bases and J by 2 bases, with 8 bases between the two germline ends. From germline, CDR1 is LGHNA and CDR2 YNFKEQ. The CDR3 sequence is 16 residues long.

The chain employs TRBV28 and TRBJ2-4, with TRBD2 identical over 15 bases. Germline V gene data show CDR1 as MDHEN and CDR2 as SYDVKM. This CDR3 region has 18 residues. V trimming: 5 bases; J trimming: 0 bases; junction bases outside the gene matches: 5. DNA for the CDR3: TGTGCCAGCAGTCCCGGACTAGCGGGAGGGCTAGCCAAAAACATTCAGTACTTC. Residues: CASSPGLAGGLAKNIQYF.

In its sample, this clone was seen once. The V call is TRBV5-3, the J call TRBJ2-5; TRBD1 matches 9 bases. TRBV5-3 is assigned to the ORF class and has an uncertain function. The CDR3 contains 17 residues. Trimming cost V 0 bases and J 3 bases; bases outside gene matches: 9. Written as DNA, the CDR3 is TGTGCCAGAAGCTTGGAGCCGGGACAGGGAAAAGAAGAGACCCAGTACTTC. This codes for CARSLEPGQGKEETQYF.

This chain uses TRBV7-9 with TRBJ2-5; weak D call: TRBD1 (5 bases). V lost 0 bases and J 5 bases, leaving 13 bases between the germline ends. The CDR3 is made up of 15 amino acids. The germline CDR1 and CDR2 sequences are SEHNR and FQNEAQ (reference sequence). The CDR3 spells CASSLASRDRETQYF. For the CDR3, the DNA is TGTGCCAGCAGCTTAGCCTCCAGGGATCGTGAGACCCAGTACTTC.

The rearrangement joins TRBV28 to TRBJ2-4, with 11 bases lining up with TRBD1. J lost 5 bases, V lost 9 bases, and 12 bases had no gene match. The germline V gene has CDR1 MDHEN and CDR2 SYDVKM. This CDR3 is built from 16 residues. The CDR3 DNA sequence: TGTGCCAGATTGAACGAGGACAGGGGGCACCAAAACATTCAGTACTTC. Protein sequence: CARLNEDRGHQNIQYF. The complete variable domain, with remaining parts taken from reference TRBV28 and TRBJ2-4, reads DVKVTQSSRYLVKRTGEKVFLECVQDMDHENMFWYRQDPGLGLRLIYFSYDVKMKEKGDIPEGYSVSREKKERFSLILESASTNQTSMYLCARLNEDRGHQNIQYFGAGTRLSVL.

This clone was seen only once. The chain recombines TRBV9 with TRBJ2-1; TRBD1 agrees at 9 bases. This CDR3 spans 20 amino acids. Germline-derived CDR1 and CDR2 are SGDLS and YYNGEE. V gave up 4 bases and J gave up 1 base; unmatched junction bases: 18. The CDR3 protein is CASSLRTGQGYFSSYNEQFF. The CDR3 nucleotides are TGTGCCAGCAGCTTACGTACGGGACAGGGTTATTTTTCGTCCTACAATGAGCAGTTCTTC.

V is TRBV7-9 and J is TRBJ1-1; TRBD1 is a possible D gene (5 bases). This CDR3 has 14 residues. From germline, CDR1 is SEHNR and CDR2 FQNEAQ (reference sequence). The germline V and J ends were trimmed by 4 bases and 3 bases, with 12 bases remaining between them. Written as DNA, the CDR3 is TGTGCCAGCAGCTATCTTGGGGCGTACACTGAAGCTTTCTTT. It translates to CASSYLGAYTEAFF.

The CDR3 reads CASSPPSLGETQYF. Written as DNA, the CDR3 is TGCGCCAGCAGCCCTCCTAGCCTGGGAGAGACCCAGTACTTC. This rearrangement joins TRBV4-1 to TRBJ2-5; D might be TRBD2 (5 bases). In germline, CDR1 is MGHRA, CDR2 YSYEKL. CDR3 size: 14 residues. V was trimmed by 4 bases and J by 4 bases, leaving 13 bases between them.

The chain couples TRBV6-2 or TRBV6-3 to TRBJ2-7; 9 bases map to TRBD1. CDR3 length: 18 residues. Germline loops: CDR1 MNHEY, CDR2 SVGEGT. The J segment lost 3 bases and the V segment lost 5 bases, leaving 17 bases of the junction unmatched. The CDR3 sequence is CASSDASVTGGAYYEQYF. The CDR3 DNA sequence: TGTGCCAGCAGTGACGCTAGCGTAACAGGGGGCGCTTACTACGAGCAGTACTTC.

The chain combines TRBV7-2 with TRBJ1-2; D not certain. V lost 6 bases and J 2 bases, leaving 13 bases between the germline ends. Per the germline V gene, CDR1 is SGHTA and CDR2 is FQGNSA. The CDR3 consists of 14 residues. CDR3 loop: CASRASPGNYGYTF. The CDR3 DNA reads TGTGCCAGCAGGGCCTCCCCCGGGAACTATGGCTACACCTTC.

The CDR3 DNA is TGTGCCAGTAGTATAGCGTCAGTAGGGGACTATGGCTACACCTTC. Translated, it gives CASSIASVGDYGYTF. The chain recombines TRBV19 with TRBJ1-2; tentative D call: TRBD1 (5 bases). Trimming removed 1 base at V and 3 bases at J, with 12 bases between. Germline values: CDR1 LNHDA, CDR2 SQIVND (reference sequence). The CDR3 totals 15 residues.

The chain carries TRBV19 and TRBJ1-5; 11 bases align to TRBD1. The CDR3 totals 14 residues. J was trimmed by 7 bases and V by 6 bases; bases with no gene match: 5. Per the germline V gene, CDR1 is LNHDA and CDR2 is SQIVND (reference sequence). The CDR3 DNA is TGTGCCAGTAGAGGACAGGGGGCCGACCAGCCCCAGCATTTT. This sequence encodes CASRGQGADQPQHF.